In this sample, the clone carrying this T cell receptor beta chain turned up once. Cohorts were based on clinical histories the participants reported. Germline CDR1 SGHVS, CDR2 FQNEAQ. The CDR3 loop spans 13 amino acids. V lost 11 bases and J 4 bases, leaving 17 bases between the germline ends. Source study methods: Using reference gene primer amplification, nucleated cell counts were estimated. TCRdb keeps only in-frame clones here, not all; method: immunoSEQ multiplex PCR. V and J calls and clone size come straight from that table; D and trimming were deduced from the DNA. The sample lists about 220,000 clones; 82% were seen once. This record belongs to a study of blood T cell repertoires in COVID-19. Looking at the study overall: Spain, Italy and the United States supplied samples that represented acute and convalescent COVID-19. T cells, B-cell-depleted T cells, or PBMCs supplied cDNA or gDNA.

The TCR was taken from a man aged 35 to 55 who had recovered from COVID-19. Specimen: PBMCs or T cells enriched from blood (not recorded which). J is TRBJ1-2 and V is TRBV7-8; the D gene is possibly TRBD1 (6 bases). Here the CDR3 DNA reads TGTGCCTGCACTCCAGGGGCCCCCTATGGCTACACCTTC. This encodes CACTPGAPYGYTF.